A selection of T cell receptor beta chains follows, all from one sample in a study of cytomegalovirus exposure and HLA in healthy donors. Sequencing used immunoSEQ multiplex PCR; TCRdb keeps in-frame clones, though not all of them. The sample contains roughly 220,000 clones, just over 90% of which appear only once. Sequenced input: PBMCs. All receptors come from a woman aged 18-30 years in good health and CMV-seronegative. CDR3s include the opening cysteine and the closing phenylalanine or tryptophan. A D gene is named only where the DNA matches it firmly. A row's size may be missing; if present it is once, few, many or a size class.

v_gene,abundance,j_gene,len,d_gene,CDR3aa,CDR3nt
TRBV6-1,.,TRBJ2-3,15,TRBD2,CASSGLAGITDTQYF,TGTGCCAGCAGTGGACTAGCGGGTATTACAGATACGCAGTATTTT
TRBV14,.,TRBJ1-6,15,TRBD1,CASSQAQGGNSPLHF,TGTGCCAGCAGCCAAGCGCAGGGGGGTAATTCACCCCTCCACTTT
TRBV5-1,.,TRBJ2-3,14,.,CASSLVDSSDTQYF,TGCGCCAGCAGCTTAGTAGACTCGTCAGATACGCAGTATTTT
TRBV27,.,TRBJ2-7,12,.,CASSLGRGEQYF,TGTGCCAGCAGTTTAGGCAGAGGGGAGCAGTACTTC
TRBV19,.,TRBJ2-7,14,TRBD2,CASSTSGSSYEQYF,TGTGCCAGTAGTACTAGCGGAAGCTCCTACGAGCAGTACTTC
TRBV5-1,.,TRBJ2-3,17,TRBD2,CASSLSPSGEGSDTQYF,TGCGCCAGCAGCTTATCGCCTAGCGGAGAAGGTTCGGATACGCAGTATTTT
TRBV28,.,TRBJ2-3,18,TRBD2,CASSSVRLASGATDTQYF,TGTGCCAGCAGTTCGGTCCGACTGGCCAGCGGGGCAACAGATACGCAGTATTTT
TRBV9,.,TRBJ1-2,17,TRBD1,CASSAGLGGGQRYGYTF,TGTGCCAGCAGCGCCGGTTTAGGAGGGGGACAGAGATATGGCTACACCTTC
TRBV11-3,.,TRBJ2-2,15,TRBD2,CASSFGTTNTGELFF,TGTGCCAGCAGCTTCGGGACTACGAACACCGGGGAGCTGTTTTTT
TRBV14,.,TRBJ2-7,16,TRBD2,CASSQGLASGTYEQYF,TGTGCCAGCAGCCAAGGGTTGGCTAGCGGCACCTACGAGCAGTACTTC
TRBV6-5,.,TRBJ2-1,15,.,CASSPDSPTYNEQFF,TGTGCCAGCAGTCCCGACAGCCCCACCTACAATGAGCAGTTCTTC
TRBV19,.,TRBJ2-3,15,.,CASAFGQGLTDTQYF,TGTGCCAGTGCGTTCGGGCAGGGGTTGACAGATACGCAGTATTTT
TRBV30,.,TRBJ1-2,14,TRBD1,CAWQGDRAGYGYTF,TGTGCTTGGCAAGGGGACAGGGCGGGCTATGGCTACACCTTC
TRBV14,.,TRBJ2-1,12,.,CASSSSRVEQFF,TGTGCCAGCAGCTCCTCCCGCGTTGAGCAGTTCTTC
TRBV5-4,.,TRBJ2-5,14,.,CASSWGGLQETQYF,TGTGCCAGCAGCTGGGGAGGCCTACAAGAGACCCAGTACTTC
TRBV29-1,.,TRBJ1-4,15,TRBD1,CSATRGARGNEKLFF,TGCAGCGCCACGAGGGGGGCCAGGGGGAATGAAAAACTGTTTTTT
TRBV10-2,.,TRBJ2-7,13,.,CATNKMTGTEQYF,TGCGCCACCAACAAAATGACAGGAACCGAGCAGTACTTC
TRBV6-1,.,TRBJ2-1,16,TRBD2,CASSETGGGLYNEQFF,TGTGCCAGCAGTGAAACGGGAGGGGGGCTGTACAATGAGCAGTTCTTC
TRBV27,.,TRBJ2-7,15,.,CASSPRGRFSYEQYF,TGTGCCAGCAGTCCCAGGGGCAGATTCTCCTACGAGCAGTACTTC
TRBV28,.,TRBJ1-1,14,.,CASSLTNRYTEAFF,TGTGCCAGCAGTTTAACGAATAGATACACTGAAGCTTTCTTT
TRBV19,.,TRBJ2-7,12,TRBD1,CASGTGANEQYF,TGTGCCAGCGGGACAGGGGCCAACGAGCAGTACTTC
TRBV6-1,.,TRBJ2-7,14,TRBD2,CASSELSGGYEQYF,TGTGCCAGCAGTGAATTGAGCGGGGGCTACGAGCAGTACTTC
TRBV5-6,.,TRBJ1-6,15,.,CASSLVPGSNSPLHF,TGTGCCAGCAGCTTGGTCCCGGGGAGTAATTCACCCCTCCACTTT
TRBV19,.,TRBJ2-1,16,.,CASSTWNLAAKNEQFF,TGTGCCAGTAGTACCTGGAATCTAGCCGCTAAAAATGAGCAGTTCTTC
TRBV2,.,TRBJ1-5,14,TRBD1,CASTLDRGNQPQHF,TGTGCCAGCACCCTCGACAGGGGAAATCAGCCCCAGCATTTT
TRBV19,.,TRBJ2-2,12,.,CASSRVTGELFF,TGTGCCAGTAGCCGGGTCACCGGGGAGCTGTTTTTT
TRBV11-2,.,TRBJ2-1,15,.,CASRSLAGAIWEQFF,TGTGCCAGCCGGTCGTTGGCGGGGGCGATCTGGGAGCAGTTCTTC
TRBV6-5,.,TRBJ2-7,16,TRBD2,CASSYGISGSSYEQYF,TGTGCCAGCAGTTACGGGATTAGCGGGAGCTCCTACGAGCAGTACTTC
TRBV10-2,.,TRBJ2-7,14,.,CASSGRMNRTVQYF,TGCGCCAGCAGTGGACGAATGAACAGGACAGTGCAGTACTTC
TRBV30,few,TRBJ1-1,14,TRBD1,CAWSLGQWDTEAFF,TGTGCCTGGAGTTTGGGACAGTGGGACACTGAAGCTTTCTTT
TRBV11-2,.,TRBJ2-7,15,TRBD2,CASSTVLSGTLEQYF,TGTGCCAGCAGCACAGTACTTAGCGGGACCCTCGAGCAGTACTTC
TRBV7-2,.,TRBJ1-5,16,TRBD1,CASSLRDSYSNQPQHF,TGTGCCAGCAGCCTGCGGGACAGTTATAGCAATCAGCCCCAGCATTTT
TRBV5-5,.,TRBJ2-7,14,TRBD2,CASSQRGRAYEQYF,TGTGCCAGCAGCCAGCGGGGTCGGGCCTACGAGCAGTACTTC
TRBV19,few,TRBJ1-5,17,.,CASSLSKQGNSNQPQHF,TGTGCCAGTAGTCTATCCAAACAGGGAAATAGCAATCAGCCCCAGCATTTT
TRBV9,.,TRBJ1-2,14,.,CASSVDDSPYGYTF,TGTGCCAGCAGCGTAGACGACAGCCCCTATGGCTACACCTTC
TRBV9,.,TRBJ2-1,14,.,CASSAGTGYNEQFF,TGTGCCAGCAGCGCCGGGACTGGATACAATGAGCAGTTCTTC
TRBV27,.,TRBJ2-3,16,TRBD2,CASSQEGRESTDTQYF,TGTGCCAGCAGTCAGGAGGGGCGGGAGAGCACAGATACGCAGTATTTT
TRBV25-1,.,TRBJ2-2,16,TRBD1,CASSDGTGGFTGELFF,TGTGCCAGCAGTGACGGGACAGGGGGCTTCACCGGGGAGCTGTTTTTT
TRBV7-6,once,TRBJ2-2,16,TRBD2,CASSQRTSGGTGELFF,TGTGCCAGCAGCCAAAGGACTAGCGGGGGCACCGGGGAGCTGTTTTTT
TRBV7-6,.,TRBJ1-2,14,.,CASSLLSQVDGYTF,TGTGCCAGCAGCTTATTATCTCAGGTAGATGGCTACACCTTC
TRBV5-1,.,TRBJ1-2,13,TRBD1,CASRLGQGKGYTF,TGCGCCAGCCGACTGGGACAGGGCAAAGGCTACACCTTC
TRBV4-2,.,TRBJ2-1,15,TRBD2,CASSPGLAANNEQFF,TGTGCCAGCAGCCCAGGACTAGCGGCCAACAATGAGCAGTTCTTC
TRBV29-1,.,TRBJ1-5,13,TRBD1,CSAKTGFNQPQHF,TGCAGCGCTAAGACAGGGTTTAACCAGCCCCAGCATTTT
TRBV9,.,TRBJ2-1,17,TRBD2,CASSVALAGGFYNEQFF,TGTGCCAGCAGCGTAGCATTGGCGGGAGGTTTCTACAATGAGCAGTTCTTC
TRBV6-6,.,TRBJ2-2,14,.,CASSLGGSTGELFF,TGTGCCAGCAGTTTGGGGGGAAGCACCGGGGAGCTGTTTTTT
TRBV25-1,.,TRBJ2-3,16,.,CASSDPSVPGTDTQYF,TGTGCCAGCAGTGATCCAAGCGTTCCAGGGACAGATACGCAGTATTTT
TRBV14,.,TRBJ2-2,22,TRBD2,CASSQDVIGLAGDPMNTGELFF,TGTGCCAGCAGCCAAGACGTGATCGGACTAGCGGGAGACCCTATGAACACCGGGGAGCTGTTTTTT
TRBV2,.,TRBJ2-1,14,TRBD1,CASFRDRGNNEQFF,TGTGCCAGCTTCCGGGACAGGGGAAACAATGAGCAGTTCTTC
TRBV19,.,TRBJ2-3,14,TRBD2,CASSPGSGRDTQYF,TGTGCCAGTAGCCCGGGTAGCGGGAGAGATACGCAGTATTTT
TRBV29-1,.,TRBJ1-6,17,TRBD1,CSVLGRGANRYGSPLHF,TGCAGCGTCCTCGGCAGGGGGGCGAATAGGTATGGGTCACCCCTCCACTTT
TRBV30,.,TRBJ1-6,15,TRBD1,CAWSEWTGRNSPLHF,TGTGCCTGGAGTGAGTGGACAGGGAGGAATTCACCCCTCCACTTT
TRBV5-1,.,TRBJ2-1,17,.,CASSPEPGKVSLDEQFF,TGCGCCAGCAGCCCGGAGCCAGGGAAGGTTTCGTTGGATGAGCAGTTCTTC
TRBV27,.,TRBJ1-2,16,.,CASSLTIPRDTYGYTF,TGTGCCAGCAGTCTTACGATACCCCGGGACACCTATGGCTACACCTTC